This T cell receptor beta chain was captured in a study of cytomegalovirus exposure and HLA in healthy donors. Study in general: Both the 100 to 150 validation repertoires and the 500 to 700 first-cohort repertoires used the same platform, as reported by a later analysis.

Assay used: immunoSEQ multiplex PCR; TCRdb lists only in-frame clones, some missing. The sample records some 120,000 clones, 85% to 90% being singletons. This CDR3 region has 19 residues. Trimming removed 4 bases from V and 1 base from J; junction bases left unmatched: 13. The germline gives CDR1 MNHNS, CDR2 SASEGT. Source material: PBMCs. This sequence joins TRBV6-1 and TRBJ2-7; TRBD2 agrees at 13 bases. The receptor was isolated from a woman between 18 and 29 years old in good health and CMV-seronegative. CDR3 DNA: TGTGCCAGCAGTGGTCACGGACTAGCGGGGGCCGGCCCATCCTACGAGCAGTACTTC. Translation gives CASSGHGLAGAGPSYEQYF.